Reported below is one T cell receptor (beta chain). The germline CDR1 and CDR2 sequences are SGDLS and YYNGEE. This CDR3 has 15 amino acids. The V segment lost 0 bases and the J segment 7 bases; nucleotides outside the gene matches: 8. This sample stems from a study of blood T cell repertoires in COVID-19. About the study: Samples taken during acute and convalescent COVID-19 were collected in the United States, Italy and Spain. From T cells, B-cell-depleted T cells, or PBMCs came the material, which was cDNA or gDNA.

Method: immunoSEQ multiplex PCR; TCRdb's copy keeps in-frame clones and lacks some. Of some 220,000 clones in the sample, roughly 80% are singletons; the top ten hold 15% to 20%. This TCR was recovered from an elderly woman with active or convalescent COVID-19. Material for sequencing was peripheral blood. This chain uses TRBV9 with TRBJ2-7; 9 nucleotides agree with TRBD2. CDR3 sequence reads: CASSVAPSGIWEQYF. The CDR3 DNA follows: TGTGCCAGCAGCGTAGCTCCTAGCGGGATTTGGGAGCAGTACTTC. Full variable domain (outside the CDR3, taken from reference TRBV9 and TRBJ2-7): DSGVTQTPKHLITATGQRVTLRCSPRSGDLSVYWYQQSLDQGLQFLIQYYNGEERAKGNILERFSAQQFPDLHSELNLSSLELGDSALYFCASSVAPSGIWEQYFGPGTRLTVT.